This T cell receptor beta chain is from a study of cytomegalovirus exposure and HLA in healthy donors. Study results and limitations: Most of the TCR beta V segments (in an earlier analysis) were productive either about 90% or about 30% of the time. V segments that were indistinguishable, TRBV6-2 and TRBV6-3 among them, were omitted from analysis. Most TCRs appeared rarely, but some public TCRs recurred in many donors. The study carried out a later analysis of TCR beta sequences. It associated under 20,000 of them with specific HLA alleles at a false discovery rate of 0.05.

Remarks on this clone: The target antigen is unknown.

This CDR3 has 16 amino acids. Looked up from germline, CDR1 is KGHSH and CDR2 is LQKENI. After removal of 5 bases from V and 5 bases from J, the junction contained 8 bases not matched to a gene. Primers included in the PCR were 60 Vbeta and 13 Jbeta primers. Sequencing was performed with immunoSEQ multiplex PCR; in TCRdb, only in-frame clones are kept and a portion is missing. Counted here are around 180,000 clones, roughly three quarters occurring once; the ten biggest clones make up around 14%. What was sequenced was PBMCs. This clonotype was obtained from a woman aged 45-65 years in good health and CMV-seropositive. The chain combines TRBV18 with TRBJ2-5, with TRBD2 matching over 13 bases. The CDR3 here is CASSSTSGGAVETQYF. The CDR3 DNA follows: TGTGCCAGCTCATCTACTAGCGGGGGGGCCGTTGAGACCCAGTACTTC.